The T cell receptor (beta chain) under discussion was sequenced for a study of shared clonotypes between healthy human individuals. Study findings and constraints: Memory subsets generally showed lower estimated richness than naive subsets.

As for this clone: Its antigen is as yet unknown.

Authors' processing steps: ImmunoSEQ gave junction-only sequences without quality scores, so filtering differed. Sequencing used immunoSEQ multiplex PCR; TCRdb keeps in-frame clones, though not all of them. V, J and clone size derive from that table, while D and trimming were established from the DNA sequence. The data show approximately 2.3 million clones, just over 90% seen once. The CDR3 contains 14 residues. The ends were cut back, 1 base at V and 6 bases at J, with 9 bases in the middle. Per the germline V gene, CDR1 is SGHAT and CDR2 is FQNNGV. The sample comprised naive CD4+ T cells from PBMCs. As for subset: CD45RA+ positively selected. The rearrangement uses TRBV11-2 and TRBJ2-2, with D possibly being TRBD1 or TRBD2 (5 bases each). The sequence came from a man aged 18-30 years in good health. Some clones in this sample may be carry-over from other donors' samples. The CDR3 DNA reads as TGTGCCAGCAGCTTAGTCAGGGACGCCGGGGAGCTGTTTTTT. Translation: CASSLVRDAGELFF.